One and the same sample provided the 8 T cell receptor beta chains below, sequenced in a study of blood T cell repertoires in COVID-19. Only in-frame clones appear in the TCRdb table, and some are missing; sequencing was by immunoSEQ multiplex PCR. The data contain a few hundred thousand clones, about 85% of them seen just once; the ten biggest clones take up approximately 2.4%. The sequencing sample was made of peripheral blood. Source of these receptors: a man aged 18 to 30 with active or convalescent COVID-19.

This sequence joins TRBV2 and TRBJ1-5; the D is unclear. Germline V CDR1 and CDR2: SNHLY, FYNNEI. The CDR3 length is 13 residues. V dropped 10 bases and J dropped 2 bases, with 12 bases sitting between them. The DNA of the CDR3 is TGTGCCATTTCGGCCGGGGGCAATCAGCCCCAGCATTTT. Translating gives CAISAGGNQPQHF.

The chain employs TRBV12-3 or TRBV12-4 and TRBJ1-5; D gene unclear. The germline V and J ends were trimmed by 3 bases and 5 bases, with 8 bases remaining between them. The length of the CDR3 is 13 residues. This CDR3 reads CASSFGIHQPQHF. Written as DNA, the CDR3 is TGTGCCAGCAGTTTCGGGATTCATCAGCCCCAGCATTTT.

The chain carries TRBV5-1 and TRBJ1-1; 7 bases fit TRBD1. V lost 4 bases, J lost 0 bases, and 6 bases stayed unmatched. The germline CDR1 and CDR2 sequences are SGHRS and YFSETQ. The CDR3 is made up of 15 amino acids. CDR3 residues: CASSDRQGLNTEAFF. CDR3 nucleotide sequence: TGCGCCAGCAGCGACCGACAGGGCTTGAACACTGAAGCTTTCTTT.

The gene calls are TRBV6-1 and TRBJ2-3; D call uncertain. CDR3 length: 14 amino acids. Germline V lookup: CDR1 MNHNS, CDR2 SASEGT. Trimming took off 0 bases at V and 6 bases at J, with 10 bases between the two ends. This CDR3 is CASSEAHPTDTQYF. CDR3 nucleotides: TGTGCCAGCAGTGAAGCCCACCCTACGGATACGCAGTATTTT.

The chain has TRBV12-3 or TRBV12-4 and TRBJ2-3, with no clear D. The CDR3 is 11 residues long. The V gene lost 4 bases and the J gene lost 5 bases, with 4 bases spanning the gap. The CDR3 DNA is TGTGCCAGCAGTTATAAAGATACGCAGTATTTT. It specifies CASSYKDTQYF.

This clone appeared once. The chain carries TRBV12-3 or TRBV12-4 and TRBJ2-7; no clear D gene. The CDR3 consists of 13 residues. The V and J ends lost 4 bases and 6 bases respectively, with 13 bases between them. The CDR3 sequence: CASSSSPGGEQYF. CDR3 coding DNA: TGTGCCAGCAGTTCATCTCCCGGCGGCGAGCAGTACTTC.

The V gene is TRBV11-2, the J gene TRBJ2-7, with 8 nucleotides matching TRBD1. Trimming at V came to 3 bases and at J to 5 bases, leaving 3 bases not matched to a gene. The CDR3 spans 13 residues. Germline values: CDR1 SGHAT, CDR2 FQNNGV. CDR3 amino acids: CASSFVRGHEQYF. The CDR3, as DNA: TGTGCCAGCAGCTTCGTCAGGGGGCACGAGCAGTACTTC. Based on the CDR3 plus reference TRBV11-2 and TRBJ2-7, the full variable domain is EAGVAQSPRYKIIEKRQSVAFWCNPISGHATLYWYQQILGQGPKLLIQFQNNGVVDDSQLPKDRFSAERLKGVDSTLKIQPAKLEDSAVYLCASSFVRGHEQYFGPGTRLTVT.

This clone was observed once. The rearrangement joins TRBV4-1 to TRBJ2-7, with a tentative D call TRBD1 (6 bases). The CDR3 covers 13 residues. V gave up 3 bases and J gave up 3 bases, with 9 bases separating them. Germline V CDR1 and CDR2: MGHRA, YSYEKL. This CDR3 reads CASSHRGGYEQYF. DNA for the CDR3: TGCGCCAGCAGCCACAGGGGCGGCTACGAGCAGTACTTC.